A selection of T cell receptor beta chains follows, all from one sample in a study of response to subunit inactivated influenza vaccine. TCRdb reanalysed the RT-PCR reads using MiXCR and keeps one entry per CDR3 protein. This table has 560,000 or so distinct CDR3 sequences, about 8% appearing once. Sequencing used PBMCs from blood, obtained around 25 months after vaccination. The receptors derive from a man aged 50 to 75 who received an inactivated influenza vaccine. Both conserved end residues are part of each CDR3. The order of the fields is D gene, clone size, V gene, J gene, CDR3 protein, CDR3 DNA. The D gene is left open where the match is weak. Clone size is given for some rows only: seen once, a few or many times, or a class if the clone is expanded.

TRBD1,few,TRBV5-1,TRBJ2-7,CASSLGTDTGGYEQYF,TGCGCCAGCAGCTTGGGGACCGACACAGGGGGCTACGAGCAGTACTTC
.,many,TRBV5-1,TRBJ1-5,CASSFQHF,TGCGCCAGCAGCTTCCAGCATTTT
.,many,TRBV7-3,TRBJ2-2,CASSLNGELFF,TGTGCCAGCAGCTTAAACGGGGAGCTGTTTTTT
.,many,TRBV5-1,TRBJ2-5,CASSLDFETQYF,TGCGCCAGCAGCTTGGATTTCGAGACCCAGTACTTC
TRBD1,few,TRBV4-2,TRBJ2-7,CASSQDLDREYEQYF,TGTGCCAGCAGCCAAGATCTCGACAGGGAATACGAGCAGTACTTC
.,many,TRBV19,TRBJ1-6,CASSRTGNSPLHF,TGTGCCAGTAGCCGGACGGGGAATTCACCCCTCCACTTT
TRBD2,many,TRBV3-1,TRBJ2-1,CASSQGRGRPNNEQFF,TGTGCCAGCAGCCAAGGGCGCGGGAGACCCAACAATGAGCAGTTCTTC
TRBD1,few,TRBV7-8,TRBJ1-1,CASSLFGTVLEAFF,TGTGCCAGCAGCTTATTCGGGACAGTCCTTGAAGCTTTCTTT
.,many,TRBV10-3,TRBJ1-3,CAISEGQGYGNTIYF,TGTGCCATCAGTGAGGGGCAGGGGTACGGAAACACCATATATTTT
.,few,TRBV5-1,TRBJ1-4,CASSLQQNEKLFF,TGCGCCAGCAGCTTACAGCAGAATGAAAAACTGTTTTTT
.,few,TRBV5-1,TRBJ1-1,CTSSFNGGNTEAFF,TGCACCAGCAGCTTCAATGGGGGCAACACTGAAGCTTTCTTT
.,few,TRBV20-1,TRBJ1-5,CSASARSNQPQHF,TGCAGTGCTAGCGCGCGGAGCAATCAGCCCCAGCATTTT
TRBD2,.,TRBV20-1,TRBJ2-2,CSAPTSVGELFF,TGCAGTGCCCCGACTAGCGTCGGGGAGCTGTTTTTT
.,.,TRBV4-3,TRBJ2-1,CASSQAVFKNNEQFF,TGCGCCAGCAGCCAAGCTGTTTTTAAGAACAATGAGCAGTTCTTC
TRBD1,many,TRBV4-1,TRBJ1-1,CASSQIPGQKNTEAFF,TGCGCCAGCAGCCAAATACCGGGACAGAAGAACACTGAAGCTTTCTTT
.,many,TRBV28,TRBJ2-2,CASTLRGSNTGELFF,TGTGCCAGCACCCTAAGGGGTTCTAACACCGGGGAGCTGTTTTTT
TRBD2,.,TRBV6-5,TRBJ2-7,CASSYNPFSGRAYEQYF,TGTGCCAGCAGTTACAACCCATTTAGCGGGAGGGCCTACGAGCAGTACTTC
TRBD1,few,TRBV15,TRBJ1-1,CATSRTGGRTEAFF,TGTGCCACCAGCAGAACAGGGGGAAGGACTGAAGCTTTCTTT
TRBD1,.,TRBV6-2/TRBV6-3,TRBJ1-4,CASNPGTGEKLFF,TGTGCCAGCAACCCCGGGACAGGGGAAAAACTGTTTTTT
.,many,TRBV6-7,TRBJ1-2,CASITGVVGYTF,TGTGCCAGCATCACGGGAGTCGTCGGCTACACCTTC
TRBD1,few,TRBV7-2,TRBJ2-7,CASSPDRGPSYEQYF,TGTGCCAGCAGCCCGGACAGGGGACCTTCCTACGAGCAGTACTTC
TRBD1,few,TRBV4-3,TRBJ2-3,CASSQDRQGQRTQYF,TGCGCCAGCAGCCAAGATCGACAGGGACAGCGTACGCAGTATTTT
TRBD1,few,TRBV28,TRBJ1-6,CASTGGTGKSPLHF,TGTGCCAGCACCGGAGGGACAGGAAAGTCACCCCTCCACTTT
.,.,TRBV30,TRBJ1-1,CAWTMNSLNTEAFF,TGTGCCTGGACTATGAACAGCCTGAACACTGAAGCTTTCTTT
.,.,TRBV6-2/TRBV6-3,TRBJ2-1,CASSYSIREQFF,TGTGCCAGCAGTTACTCGATCCGGGAGCAGTTCTTC
TRBD2,few,TRBV4-1,TRBJ2-3,CASSHPWLAGLSDTQYF,TGCGCCAGCAGCCACCCGTGGTTAGCGGGGTTATCAGATACGCAGTATTTT
TRBD1,few,TRBV7-9,TRBJ1-5,CASSRSGTAYQPQHF,TGTGCCAGCAGCAGATCCGGGACAGCTTATCAGCCCCAGCATTTT
TRBD1,many,TRBV6-5,TRBJ2-7,CASSYRTGKPYEQYF,TGTGCCAGCAGTTATCGGACAGGGAAGCCCTACGAGCAGTACTTC
TRBD1,few,TRBV20-1,TRBJ2-7,CSAPGTGGYEQYF,TGCAGTGCTCCCGGGACAGGGGGATACGAGCAGTACTTC
TRBD2,few,TRBV12-3/TRBV12-4,TRBJ2-7,CASSQGLADTYEQYF,TGTGCCAGCAGCCAGGGACTAGCGGACACCTACGAGCAGTACTTC
.,.,TRBV12-3/TRBV12-4,TRBJ2-5,CASSLGVPVGTQYF,TGTGCCAGCAGTTTAGGGGTTCCGGTCGGGACCCAGTACTTC
.,few,TRBV29-1,TRBJ2-7,CSVAPAANSYEQYF,TGCAGCGTGGCCCCGGCAGCCAACTCCTACGAGCAGTACTTC
.,few,TRBV7-2,TRBJ2-7,CASSLGGGDEQYF,TGTGCCAGCAGCTTAGGCGGAGGGGACGAGCAGTACTTC
.,many,TRBV29-1,TRBJ2-5,CSVGGMETQYF,TGCAGCGTTGGTGGGATGGAGACCCAGTACTTC
TRBD2,.,TRBV11-3,TRBJ2-3,CASSSLRGTSGRRLGTDTQYF,TGTGCCAGCAGCTCCCTGCGTGGGACTAGCGGGAGGAGGTTGGGCACAGATACGCAGTATTTT
TRBD2,.,TRBV28,TRBJ2-2,CASRPSGTSGTGELFF,TGTGCCAGCAGGCCCTCCGGGACTAGCGGCACCGGGGAGCTGTTTTTT
.,.,TRBV10-3,TRBJ1-2,CASKPTVNYGYTF,TGTGCCAGCAAACCGACAGTTAACTATGGCTACACCTTC
.,few,TRBV18,TRBJ2-4,CASSEGEAKNIQYF,TGTGCCAGCTCAGAGGGAGAAGCCAAAAACATTCAGTACTTC
.,many,TRBV12-3/TRBV12-4,TRBJ2-3,CASRSSDQDTQYF,TGTGCCAGCAGGTCTAGCGACCAAGATACGCAGTATTTT
.,.,TRBV3-1,TRBJ1-2,CASSPSGGRVYGYTF,TGTGCCAGCAGCCCCTCGGGGGGGCGAGTCTATGGCTACACCTTC
TRBD1,.,TRBV11-2,TRBJ1-1,CASSPPKRKTGGTEAFF,TGTGCCAGCAGCCCACCTAAAAGAAAGACAGGGGGGACTGAAGCTTTCTTT
.,.,TRBV29-1,TRBJ2-7,CSVDQGSYEQYF,TGCAGCGTTGACCAGGGCTCCTACGAGCAGTACTTC
.,many,TRBV27,TRBJ1-5,CASSSGFQRSNQPQHF,TGTGCCAGCAGTTCCGGTTTCCAGCGTAGCAATCAGCCCCAGCATTTT
TRBD2,.,TRBV9,TRBJ2-7,CASSVGLASTYEQYF,TGTGCCAGCAGCGTAGGACTAGCCTCTACATACGAGCAGTACTTC
.,.,TRBV5-1,TRBJ2-3,CASKSGAGTDTQYF,TGCGCCAGCAAATCGGGCGCCGGGACAGATACGCAGTATTTT
TRBD2,.,TRBV18,TRBJ2-1,CASSPPASGRSEQFF,TGTGCCAGCTCACCACCTGCTAGCGGGAGATCTGAGCAGTTCTTC
.,many,TRBV12-3/TRBV12-4,TRBJ2-1,CASSQKGHRNEQFF,TGTGCCAGCAGCCAAAAGGGACATAGAAATGAGCAGTTCTTC
.,many,TRBV4-1,TRBJ2-5,CASSLTMPETQYF,TGCGCCAGCAGCTTGACTATGCCCGAGACCCAGTACTTC